A selection of T cell receptor beta chains follows, all from one sample in a study of cytomegalovirus exposure and HLA in healthy donors. Assay: immunoSEQ multiplex PCR; the TCRdb copy retains only in-frame clones and omits some. Its clone listing holds tens of thousands of clones. Sequenced: PBMCs. All receptors come from a woman in her forties in good health and CMV-seronegative. Each CDR3 is given with its conserved first and last residue. Fields, in order: J gene, V gene, D gene, CDR3 protein, CDR3 DNA. The D gene is left open where the match is weak.

TRBJ1-2,TRBV9,-,CASSVDHTGLGYTF,TGTGCCAGCAGCGTAGACCACACAGGGCTTGGCTACACCTTC
TRBJ1-2,TRBV5-1,TRBD1,CASSLDGQGSSYGYTF,TGCGCCAGCAGCTTGGACGGACAGGGGTCAAGCTATGGCTACACCTTC
TRBJ1-2,TRBV18,-,CASSPDRDYGYTF,TGTGCCAGCTCACCTGACAGAGACTATGGCTACACCTTC
TRBJ2-7,TRBV27,TRBD1,CASSRTGDHEQYF,TGTGCCAGCAGTCGGACAGGGGACCACGAGCAGTACTTC
TRBJ2-7,TRBV7-2,TRBD2,CASSSGLAGAYEQYF,TGTGCCAGCAGCTCCGGACTAGCGGGGGCCTACGAGCAGTACTTC
TRBJ2-7,TRBV18,-,CASSPSSFEQYF,TGTGCCAGCTCACCGTCTAGCTTCGAGCAGTACTTC
TRBJ1-5,TRBV28,-,CASSLGRGPNQPQHF,TGTGCCAGCAGTTTAGGGAGGGGACCCAATCAGCCCCAGCATTTT
TRBJ2-3,TRBV7-2,-,CASSSRGTQYF,TGTGCCAGCAGCTCAAGGGGCACGCAGTATTTT
TRBJ2-7,TRBV23-1,TRBD1,CASSHFTTGGGEQYF,TGCGCCAGCAGTCACTTCACCACAGGGGGCGGCGAGCAGTACTTC
TRBJ2-2,TRBV30,TRBD2,CAGPFRTSGAGELFF,TGTGCCGGCCCATTCCGGACTAGCGGGGCCGGGGAGCTGTTTTTT
TRBJ2-7,TRBV5-1,TRBD2,CASNFHPGTSGAYEQYF,TGCGCCAGCAACTTCCATCCAGGGACTAGCGGTGCCTACGAGCAGTACTTC
TRBJ2-7,TRBV28,TRBD2,CASTALTSGINEQYF,TGTGCCAGCACCGCCCTGACTAGCGGGATCAACGAGCAGTACTTC
TRBJ1-2,TRBV5-8,-,CASKNRRSWGYTF,TGTGCCAGCAAGAACCGACGGAGTTGGGGCTACACCTTC
TRBJ2-7,TRBV30,TRBD2,CAWSVPIAGSSYEQYF,TGTGCCTGGAGTGTACCGATAGCGGGGAGCTCCTACGAGCAGTACTTC
TRBJ2-1,TRBV4-1,-,CASTDGDNEQFF,TGCGCCAGCACGGACGGGGACAATGAGCAGTTCTTC
TRBJ1-6,TRBV27,-,CASKEGSYNSPLHF,TGTGCCAGCAAGGAGGGAAGTTATAATTCACCCCTCCACTTT
TRBJ2-7,TRBV28,TRBD1,CASSETPGQGGTYEQYF,TGTGCCAGCAGTGAAACCCCCGGACAGGGGGGAACCTACGAGCAGTACTTC
TRBJ1-2,TRBV7-8,-,CASSPSNDYGYTF,TGTGCCAGCAGCCCCTCTAATGACTATGGCTACACCTTC
TRBJ1-2,TRBV11-2,TRBD1,CASSPHGTANYGYTF,TGTGCCAGCAGCCCACACGGGACAGCTAACTATGGCTACACCTTC
TRBJ1-2,TRBV27,TRBD1,CASSSQTGGSYGYTF,TGTGCCAGCAGTTCGCAGACAGGGGGATCCTATGGCTACACCTTC
TRBJ1-5,TRBV30,TRBD1,CAWSAPGTVIQPQHF,TGTGCCTGGAGTGCCCCCGGGACAGTTATTCAGCCCCAGCATTTT
TRBJ2-5,TRBV29-1,TRBD1,CSVEEQGAGETQYF,TGCAGCGTTGAAGAACAGGGGGCGGGGGAGACCCAGTACTTC
TRBJ1-5,TRBV2,TRBD1,CASKGGQGGYSNQPQHF,TGTGCCAGCAAAGGAGGACAGGGGGGTTATAGCAATCAGCCCCAGCATTTT
TRBJ1-6,TRBV18,-,CASSLAGSRDSPLHF,TGTGCCAGCTCCCTCGCGGGGTCCAGGGATTCACCCCTCCACTTT
TRBJ2-1,TRBV9,TRBD2,CASSVSSSGILGNEQFF,TGTGCCAGCAGCGTATCCTCTAGCGGGATCCTAGGAAATGAGCAGTTCTTC
TRBJ2-7,TRBV5-1,TRBD1,CASSDTGVDEQYF,TGCGCCAGCAGCGACACAGGGGTGGACGAGCAGTACTTC
TRBJ1-4,TRBV5-1,-,CASSLGRTNEKLFF,TGCGCCAGCAGCTTGGGCCGGACTAATGAAAAACTGTTTTTT
TRBJ1-6,TRBV2,-,CASSEPNNSPLHF,TGTGCCAGCAGTGAACCTAATAATTCACCCCTCCACTTT
TRBJ2-2,TRBV5-4,TRBD1,CASRSTGGFAGELFF,TGTGCCAGCAGGTCGACAGGGGGCTTTGCCGGGGAGCTGTTTTTT
TRBJ2-7,TRBV18,TRBD1,CASSPQPGTGSVEQYF,TGTGCCAGCTCACCCCAACCCGGGACAGGGTCCGTCGAGCAGTACTTC
TRBJ1-1,TRBV28,-,CASRYPLTGFEAFF,TGTGCCAGCAGATACCCCCTCACGGGATTTGAAGCTTTCTTT
TRBJ2-7,TRBV7-9,TRBD2,CASSLSGGKYEQYF,TGTGCCAGCAGCCTTAGCGGGGGCAAATACGAGCAGTACTTC
TRBJ1-1,TRBV30,TRBD1,CAWGRDRVTEAFF,TGTGCCTGGGGCCGGGACAGGGTTACTGAAGCTTTCTTT
TRBJ1-2,TRBV30,-,CALESRGGYTF,TGTGCCTTAGAGTCAAGGGGTGGCTACACCTTC
TRBJ2-6,TRBV6-6,-,CASIGAGANVLTF,TGTGCCAGCATAGGGGCTGGGGCCAACGTCCTGACTTTC
TRBJ1-1,TRBV4-2,-,CASSQAIGRQRLNTEAFF,TGTGCCAGCAGCCAGGCCATCGGGAGACAGCGGTTGAACACTGAAGCTTTCTTT
TRBJ2-6,TRBV5-8,TRBD1,CASSRQGFSGANVLTF,TGTGCCAGCAGCCGACAGGGATTCTCTGGGGCCAACGTCCTGACTTTC
TRBJ2-3,TRBV7-6,-,CASSPLSDTQYF,TGTGCCAGCAGCCCCCTGTCTGATACGCAGTATTTT
TRBJ2-5,TRBV5-1,-,CASSFGDFQETQYF,TGCGCCAGCAGCTTCGGGGACTTCCAAGAGACCCAGTACTTC
TRBJ2-7,TRBV9,-,CASSVASFAYEQYF,TGTGCCAGCAGCGTCGCTAGTTTTGCCTACGAGCAGTACTTC
TRBJ1-1,TRBV7-9,-,CASSLVKPNTEAFF,TGTGCCAGCAGCTTAGTTAAGCCGAACACTGAAGCTTTCTTT
TRBJ2-3,TRBV6-6,TRBD1,CASSWQGAGSTDTQYF,TGTGCCAGCAGTTGGCAGGGGGCAGGTAGCACAGATACGCAGTATTTT